A selection of T cell receptor beta chains follows, all from one sample in a study of Ad26.COV2.S vaccination and SARS-CoV-2 variants. The assay was immunoSEQ multiplex PCR, and TCRdb's table has in-frame clones only and misses some. The table records 320,000 or so clones, almost 90% of them present only once. The material sequenced was peripheral blood, taken in a trial of Ad26.COV2.S vaccine versus placebo. These TCRs come from a person aged 18-60 years who received the Ad26.COV2.S COVID-19 vaccine or a placebo. Each CDR3 is given with its conserved first and last residue. Fields, in order: J gene, clone size, V gene, CDR3 length, D gene, CDR3 DNA, CDR3 protein. D genes are given only for firm matches. Size values are once, few and many counts, or a class for expanded clones, and some rows have none.

j_gene: TRBJ2-1; abundance: NA; v_gene: TRBV28; len: 14; d_gene: TRBD1; CDR3nt: TGTGCCAGCAGTCCGGGACAGGGATACAATGAGCAGTTCTTC; CDR3aa: CASSPGQGYNEQFF
j_gene: TRBJ1-1; abundance: once; v_gene: TRBV28; len: 17; d_gene: NA; CDR3nt: TGTGCCAGCAGTTTATACCCCCCCGCAGGGGATGAGACTGAAGCTTTCTTT; CDR3aa: CASSLYPPAGDETEAFF
j_gene: TRBJ1-5; abundance: once; v_gene: TRBV15; len: 17; d_gene: NA; CDR3nt: TGTGCCACCAGCAGAGGGGGCGGGCCGGCTAGCAATCAGCCCCAGCATTTT; CDR3aa: CATSRGGGPASNQPQHF
j_gene: TRBJ2-7; abundance: NA; v_gene: TRBV6-5; len: 15; d_gene: TRBD1; CDR3nt: TGTGCCAGCAGTACGAAGACAGGGGTCGGGTACGAGCAGTACTTC; CDR3aa: CASSTKTGVGYEQYF
j_gene: TRBJ1-1; abundance: NA; v_gene: TRBV7-2; len: 14; d_gene: NA; CDR3nt: TGTGCCAGCAGCTTGGACGGGGCGGGGGGTGAAGCTTTCTTT; CDR3aa: CASSLDGAGGEAFF
j_gene: TRBJ1-1; abundance: NA; v_gene: TRBV9; len: 14; d_gene: NA; CDR3nt: TGTGCCAGCAGCGCATTCGGGCGGGACACTGAAGCTTTCTTT; CDR3aa: CASSAFGRDTEAFF
j_gene: TRBJ2-4; abundance: NA; v_gene: TRBV14; len: 15; d_gene: TRBD1; CDR3nt: TGTGCCAGCAGCGTGACAGGGGGCCCCCTTGTTGTTCAGTACTTC; CDR3aa: CASSVTGGPLVVQYF
j_gene: TRBJ1-1; abundance: NA; v_gene: TRBV5-1; len: 16; d_gene: NA; CDR3nt: TGCGCCAGCAATAAGGGGGATATGCGACAGAACACTGAAGCTTTCTTT; CDR3aa: CASNKGDMRQNTEAFF
j_gene: TRBJ1-2; abundance: NA; v_gene: TRBV9; len: 15; d_gene: NA; CDR3nt: TGTGCCAGCAGCAATCCCGGGGGGGCCCACTATGGCTACACCTTC; CDR3aa: CASSNPGGAHYGYTF
j_gene: TRBJ1-3; abundance: NA; v_gene: TRBV19; len: 13; d_gene: NA; CDR3nt: TGTGCCAGTGTGAGCACTCCTGGAAACACCATATATTTT; CDR3aa: CASVSTPGNTIYF
j_gene: TRBJ1-1; abundance: NA; v_gene: TRBV14; len: 14; d_gene: NA; CDR3nt: TGTGCCAGCAGCGAGGTGTGGGAGAGGACTGAAGCTTTCTTT; CDR3aa: CASSEVWERTEAFF
j_gene: TRBJ2-2; abundance: NA; v_gene: TRBV18; len: 14; d_gene: NA; CDR3nt: TGTGCCAGCTCACCCGTTTGGAGTACCGGGGAGCTGTTTTTT; CDR3aa: CASSPVWSTGELFF
j_gene: TRBJ2-1; abundance: once; v_gene: TRBV30; len: 15; d_gene: TRBD2; CDR3nt: TGTGCCTGGAGCTCAGGGACTAGCGGGAGAAATGAGCAGTTCTTC; CDR3aa: CAWSSGTSGRNEQFF
j_gene: TRBJ2-1; abundance: NA; v_gene: TRBV30; len: 11; d_gene: NA; CDR3nt: TGTGCCTGGAGCCTGGGGTATGAGCAGTTCTTC; CDR3aa: CAWSLGYEQFF
j_gene: TRBJ2-6; abundance: NA; v_gene: TRBV3-1/TRBV3-2; len: 14; d_gene: NA; CDR3nt: TGTGCCAGCAGCCCGTTTAGTGGGGCCAACGTCCTGACTTTC; CDR3aa: CASSPFSGANVLTF
j_gene: TRBJ2-1; abundance: NA; v_gene: TRBV24-1; len: 17; d_gene: TRBD2; CDR3nt: TGTGCCACCAGTGATGGCCTAGCGGTGGGCTCCTACAATGAGCAGTTCTTC; CDR3aa: CATSDGLAVGSYNEQFF
j_gene: TRBJ2-2; abundance: NA; v_gene: TRBV7-9; len: 15; d_gene: NA; CDR3nt: TGTGCCAGCAGCCCCCGACAGACAAACACCGGGGAGCTGTTTTTT; CDR3aa: CASSPRQTNTGELFF
j_gene: TRBJ2-4; abundance: NA; v_gene: TRBV11-3; len: 14; d_gene: NA; CDR3nt: TGTGCCAGCAGCTTAGGGGAGGGGGAAAACATTCAGTACTTC; CDR3aa: CASSLGEGENIQYF
j_gene: TRBJ2-1; abundance: NA; v_gene: TRBV12-3/TRBV12-4; len: 12; d_gene: NA; CDR3nt: TGTGCCAGCCTAACGCTGGGCCTTGAGCAGTTCTTC; CDR3aa: CASLTLGLEQFF
j_gene: TRBJ2-3; abundance: NA; v_gene: TRBV5-1; len: 16; d_gene: TRBD2; CDR3nt: TGCGCCAGCAGCCTTGGGACTAGCGGGGTCACAGATACGCAGTATTTT; CDR3aa: CASSLGTSGVTDTQYF
j_gene: TRBJ2-3; abundance: NA; v_gene: TRBV5-6; len: 16; d_gene: NA; CDR3nt: TGTGCCAGCAGCTTGGATTGGGGGCTAGCGTCAGATACGCAGTATTTT; CDR3aa: CASSLDWGLASDTQYF
j_gene: TRBJ2-1; abundance: NA; v_gene: TRBV7-3; len: 14; d_gene: NA; CDR3nt: TGTGCCAGCAGCCCCCGAAACACCAACAATGAGCAGTTCTTC; CDR3aa: CASSPRNTNNEQFF
j_gene: TRBJ2-2; abundance: NA; v_gene: TRBV5-4; len: 17; d_gene: TRBD2; CDR3nt: TGTGCCAGCAGCCGGGTGGTAGCGGGGTCACACACCGGGGAGCTGTTTTTT; CDR3aa: CASSRVVAGSHTGELFF
j_gene: TRBJ2-2; abundance: NA; v_gene: TRBV9; len: 15; d_gene: NA; CDR3nt: TGTGCCAGCAGCGTAGTGGCTAGCCCCACCGGGGAGCTGTTTTTT; CDR3aa: CASSVVASPTGELFF
j_gene: TRBJ1-3; abundance: NA; v_gene: TRBV4-1; len: 18; d_gene: NA; CDR3nt: TGCGCCAGCAGCCCTATTGGGACGGAGGATCCCTCTGGAAACACCATATATTTT; CDR3aa: CASSPIGTEDPSGNTIYF
j_gene: TRBJ1-2; abundance: few; v_gene: TRBV12-3/TRBV12-4; len: 13; d_gene: NA; CDR3nt: TGTGCCAGCAGTTTAAATTTCAAGGGGGGCTACACCTTC; CDR3aa: CASSLNFKGGYTF
j_gene: TRBJ2-1; abundance: NA; v_gene: TRBV6-5; len: 12; d_gene: TRBD2; CDR3nt: TGTGCCAGCAGTTACACAGCGGGAGAGCAGTTCTTC; CDR3aa: CASSYTAGEQFF
j_gene: TRBJ1-5; abundance: NA; v_gene: TRBV27; len: 15; d_gene: NA; CDR3nt: TGTGCCAGCAGTAGAAAACCGGACAGCAATCAGCCCCAGCATTTT; CDR3aa: CASSRKPDSNQPQHF
j_gene: TRBJ2-7; abundance: NA; v_gene: TRBV3-1/TRBV3-2; len: 12; d_gene: NA; CDR3nt: TGTGCCAGCGGATACTCCTTCTACGAGCAGTACTTC; CDR3aa: CASGYSFYEQYF
j_gene: TRBJ1-5; abundance: once; v_gene: TRBV6-5; len: 14; d_gene: NA; CDR3nt: TGTGCCAGCAGTCCCAGGAGGACCGGGCAGCCCCAGCATTTT; CDR3aa: CASSPRRTGQPQHF
j_gene: TRBJ1-2; abundance: NA; v_gene: TRBV6-4; len: 17; d_gene: NA; CDR3nt: TGTGCCAGCAGTGACTCGGGGAAGGCAGGGGCAGAATATGGCTACACCTTC; CDR3aa: CASSDSGKAGAEYGYTF
j_gene: TRBJ1-1; abundance: few; v_gene: TRBV7-2; len: 14; d_gene: NA; CDR3nt: TGTGCCAGCAGCCGGGGAGGGATGAACACTGAAGCTTTCTTT; CDR3aa: CASSRGGMNTEAFF
j_gene: TRBJ1-3; abundance: NA; v_gene: TRBV7-9; len: 18; d_gene: NA; CDR3nt: TGTGCCAGCAGCCTAGCGTCCTATAGGGAGGGCTCTGGAAACACCATATATTTT; CDR3aa: CASSLASYREGSGNTIYF
j_gene: TRBJ1-6; abundance: NA; v_gene: TRBV27; len: 15; d_gene: TRBD1; CDR3nt: TGTGCCAGCAGATTCTACAGGGGACGGGATTCACCCCTCCACTTT; CDR3aa: CASRFYRGRDSPLHF
j_gene: TRBJ2-3; abundance: NA; v_gene: TRBV7-8; len: 13; d_gene: NA; CDR3nt: TGTGCCAGCAGCCCCCCACTAGCAGATACGCAGTATTTT; CDR3aa: CASSPPLADTQYF
j_gene: TRBJ2-7; abundance: once; v_gene: TRBV7-2; len: 15; d_gene: NA; CDR3nt: TGTGCCAGCAGTTTCAAGTGGAGGGGTCCCTGGGAGCAGTACTTC; CDR3aa: CASSFKWRGPWEQYF
j_gene: TRBJ2-1; abundance: NA; v_gene: TRBV24-1; len: 16; d_gene: TRBD2; CDR3nt: TGTGCCACCAGTGATAGTACTAGCGGGAGGGGGGATGAGCAGTTCTTC; CDR3aa: CATSDSTSGRGDEQFF
j_gene: TRBJ1-1; abundance: NA; v_gene: TRBV10-3; len: 16; d_gene: NA; CDR3nt: TGTGCCATCAGTGAGCCCCACCTCGAGGAGAACACTGAAGCTTTCTTT; CDR3aa: CAISEPHLEENTEAFF
j_gene: TRBJ2-3; abundance: NA; v_gene: TRBV9; len: 14; d_gene: NA; CDR3nt: TGTGCCAGCAGCGTAGATCCGGGTAGGGATACGCAGTATTTT; CDR3aa: CASSVDPGRDTQYF
j_gene: TRBJ1-2; abundance: NA; v_gene: TRBV27; len: 14; d_gene: NA; CDR3nt: TGTGCCAGCAGTTTAGTCCCGGAATACTATGGCTACACCTTC; CDR3aa: CASSLVPEYYGYTF
j_gene: TRBJ2-1; abundance: NA; v_gene: TRBV11-3; len: 17; d_gene: NA; CDR3nt: TGTGCCAGCAGCCCTTACCTAGGGGGGACAGCATACAATGAGCAGTTCTTC; CDR3aa: CASSPYLGGTAYNEQFF
j_gene: TRBJ1-2; abundance: NA; v_gene: TRBV5-1; len: 20; d_gene: NA; CDR3nt: TGCGCCAGCTCCCTGCCCGGGCAGGGCAGTCTCGGACGATCTAACTATGGCTACACCTTC; CDR3aa: CASSLPGQGSLGRSNYGYTF
j_gene: TRBJ1-4; abundance: NA; v_gene: TRBV4-1; len: 12; d_gene: NA; CDR3nt: TGCGCCAGCAGCCGGGGAGGGGACCGCCTGTTTTTT; CDR3aa: CASSRGGDRLFF
j_gene: TRBJ2-2; abundance: once; v_gene: TRBV11-3; len: 12; d_gene: NA; CDR3nt: TGTGCCAGCAGCTTAGGGTCCGGGGAGCTGTTTTTT; CDR3aa: CASSLGSGELFF
j_gene: TRBJ1-4; abundance: NA; v_gene: TRBV27; len: 16; d_gene: TRBD1; CDR3nt: TGTGCCAGCAGTTCCTTTCTAACAGGGGGGTATGAAAAACTGTTTTTT; CDR3aa: CASSSFLTGGYEKLFF
j_gene: TRBJ1-1; abundance: NA; v_gene: TRBV5-6; len: 17; d_gene: TRBD1; CDR3nt: TGTGCCAGCAGCTTCCGGAGAGGACAGGGTCTGAACACTGAAGCTTTCTTT; CDR3aa: CASSFRRGQGLNTEAFF
j_gene: TRBJ1-1; abundance: NA; v_gene: TRBV14; len: 13; d_gene: TRBD1; CDR3nt: TGTGCCAGCAGCTTACAGGGGTACACTGAAGCTTTCTTT; CDR3aa: CASSLQGYTEAFF
j_gene: TRBJ1-4; abundance: NA; v_gene: TRBV7-2; len: 15; d_gene: TRBD1; CDR3nt: TGTGCCAGCAGCTTAGTTCAGGGGGCAAGGGAAAAACTGTTTTTT; CDR3aa: CASSLVQGAREKLFF
j_gene: TRBJ2-2; abundance: NA; v_gene: TRBV11-1; len: 16; d_gene: NA; CDR3nt: TGTGCCAGCAGCTTAGAGGGACGGGAGAACACCGGGGAGCTGTTTTTT; CDR3aa: CASSLEGRENTGELFF
j_gene: TRBJ1-2; abundance: NA; v_gene: TRBV4-3; len: 17; d_gene: TRBD1; CDR3nt: TGCGCCAGCAGCCAACGACCCTCGGGGGACAGGGGGGATGGCTACACCTTC; CDR3aa: CASSQRPSGDRGDGYTF
j_gene: TRBJ1-4; abundance: NA; v_gene: TRBV5-1; len: 14; d_gene: TRBD1; CDR3nt: TGCGCCAGCAGCAGACAGGGAAGGGTGGAAAAACTGTTTTTT; CDR3aa: CASSRQGRVEKLFF
j_gene: TRBJ2-7; abundance: NA; v_gene: TRBV10-2; len: 11; d_gene: NA; CDR3nt: TGCGCCAGCGCAAAGAGCTACGAGCAGTACTTC; CDR3aa: CASAKSYEQYF
j_gene: TRBJ2-7; abundance: once; v_gene: TRBV3-1/TRBV3-2; len: 15; d_gene: NA; CDR3nt: TGTGCCAGCAGCGAATTTACAGGGGGGGATAACGAGCAGTACTTC; CDR3aa: CASSEFTGGDNEQYF
j_gene: TRBJ1-2; abundance: NA; v_gene: TRBV5-4; len: 19; d_gene: NA; CDR3nt: TGTGCCAGCAGCGCGACCGGCGGTAAGAACCGCCTCGGGGCCTATGGCTACACCTTC; CDR3aa: CASSATGGKNRLGAYGYTF
j_gene: TRBJ1-1; abundance: NA; v_gene: TRBV10-3; len: 11; d_gene: NA; CDR3nt: TGTGCCACTGGGGGGAACACTGAAGCTTTCTTT; CDR3aa: CATGGNTEAFF
j_gene: TRBJ2-1; abundance: NA; v_gene: TRBV4-3; len: 16; d_gene: NA; CDR3nt: TGCGCCAGCAGCCATGGGGATGGCGGGATTTACAATGAGCAGTTCTTC; CDR3aa: CASSHGDGGIYNEQFF
j_gene: TRBJ1-6; abundance: NA; v_gene: TRBV13; len: 16; d_gene: NA; CDR3nt: TGTGCCAGCAGCTTAAGGCAGGGTTCCTATAATTCACCCCTCCACTTT; CDR3aa: CASSLRQGSYNSPLHF